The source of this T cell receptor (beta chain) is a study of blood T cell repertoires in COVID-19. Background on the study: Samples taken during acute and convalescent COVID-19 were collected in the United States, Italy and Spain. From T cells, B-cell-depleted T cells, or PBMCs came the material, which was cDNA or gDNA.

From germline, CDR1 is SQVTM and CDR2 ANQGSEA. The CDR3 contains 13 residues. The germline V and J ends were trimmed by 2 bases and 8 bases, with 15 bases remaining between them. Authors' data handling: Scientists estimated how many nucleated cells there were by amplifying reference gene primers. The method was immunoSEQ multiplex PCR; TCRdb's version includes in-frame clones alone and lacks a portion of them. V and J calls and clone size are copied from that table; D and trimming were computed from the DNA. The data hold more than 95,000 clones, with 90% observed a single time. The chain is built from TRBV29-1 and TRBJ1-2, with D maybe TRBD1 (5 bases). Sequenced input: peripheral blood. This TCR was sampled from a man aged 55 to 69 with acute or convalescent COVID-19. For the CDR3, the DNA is TGCAGCGTTGAATCTAAGGGGTTGCAGGGCTACACCTTC. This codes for CSVESKGLQGYTF. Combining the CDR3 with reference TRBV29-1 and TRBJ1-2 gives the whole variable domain SAVISQKPSRDICQRGTSLTIQCQVDSQVTMMFWYRQQPGQSLTLIATANQGSEATYESGFVIDKFPISRPNLTFSTLTVSNMSPEDSSIYLCSVESKGLQGYTFGSGTRLTVV.